The 32 T cell receptor beta chains below all came from one sample that was sequenced in a study of T-cell memory formation after mild COVID-19. TCRdb re-derived calls from the 5' RACE reads in MiXCR, one entry per CDR3 protein. The sample has fewer than 95,000 distinct CDR3 sequences; roughly an eighth are singletons. Sequencing used PBMCs or a T cell subset sorted from them (not recorded which). Every receptor here comes from an adult woman who had mild COVID-19 (a few samples of this study predate the infection). Cell type and time point are not known.

The rearrangement joins TRBV4-3 to TRBJ2-3; a possible D gene is TRBD1 (6 bases). The germline V gene encodes CDR1 LGHNA and CDR2 YSLEER. V shed 5 bases and J shed 3 bases, with 9 bases lying between them. CDR3 size: 13 residues. The CDR3 reads CASSATGTDTQYF. For the CDR3, the DNA is TGCGCCAGCAGCGCCACAGGGACAGATACGCAGTATTTT.

This clonotype was seen only a few times. The rearrangement uses TRBV7-6 and TRBJ1-6, with 9 bases matching TRBD1. The CDR3 consists of 15 residues. V shed 4 bases, J shed 8 bases, and the junction held 6 bases outside the gene matches. Germline CDR1 SGHVS, CDR2 FNYEAQ. The CDR3: CASSSPTGGDSPLHF. The CDR3 DNA reads TGTGCCAGCAGCTCACCGACAGGGGGTGATTCACCCCTCCACTTT.

This clonotype was observed a few times. V is TRBV7-9 and J is TRBJ2-7, with TRBD2 as a possible D gene (6 bases). V gave up 5 bases and J gave up 1 base, with 15 bases separating them. Germline V CDR1 and CDR2: SEHNR, FQNEAQ (reference sequence). This CDR3 region has 15 residues. This chain's CDR3 is CASSPPAGLSYEQYF. The CDR3 DNA follows: TGTGCCAGCAGCCCCCCGGCGGGGCTATCCTACGAGCAGTACTTC.

With regard to this clonotype: The germline gene is not matched at one end of the junction; a read error may be the cause. The genes are TRBV18 and TRBJ1-2, with TRBD1 matching over 12 bases. This CDR3 spans 19 amino acids. Per germline, CDR1 KGHSH and CDR2 LQKENI. The CDR3 reads CASSAPHGTGGDYYYGYTF. CDR3 nucleotide sequence: TGTGCCAGCTCAGCACCCCACGGGACAGGGGGCGACTATTACTATGGCTACACCTTC.

This clonotype was observed many times. The chain couples TRBV5-1 to TRBJ2-7; tentatively, D is TRBD1 or TRBD2 (5 bases each). The CDR3 runs 16 residues. CDR1 and CDR2 (germline): SGHRS, YFSETQ. V lost 4 bases, J lost 4 bases, and 21 bases lay in between. This CDR3 reads CASSGGDETVSYEQYF. The CDR3 DNA reads as TGCGCCAGCAGCGGGGGAGATGAGACAGTATCATACGAGCAGTACTTC.

The table lists this clonotype with many counts. The genes are TRBV29-1 and TRBJ2-3; D is ambiguous. V was trimmed by 4 bases and J by 0 bases, leaving 8 bases between them. The CDR3 is 13 residues long. From germline, CDR1 is SQVTM and CDR2 ANQGSEA. CDR3 in amino acids: CSVVFESTDTQYF. CDR3 in DNA: TGCAGCGTTGTGTTCGAGAGCACAGATACGCAGTATTTT.

The chain employs TRBV6-6 and TRBJ2-7, with 10 bases matching TRBD1. Per germline, CDR1 MNHNY and CDR2 SVGAGI (reference sequence). V shed 5 bases, J shed 3 bases, and the junction held 7 bases outside the gene matches. This CDR3 comprises 15 residues. CDR3 DNA sequence: TGTGCCAGCAGTCACCCGGGACAGGGGTTCTACGAGCAGTACTTC. This encodes CASSHPGQGFYEQYF.

There are many counts of this clonotype. The chain employs TRBV29-1 and TRBJ2-3; 11 bases match TRBD2. This CDR3 is 14 amino acids long. Germline V gene data show CDR1 as SQVTM and CDR2 as ANQGSEA. Trimming removed 6 bases from V and 4 bases from J; junction bases left unmatched: 6. The CDR3 DNA sequence: TGCAGCGTCCTAGCGGGAGGCTCCGCAGATACGCAGTATTTT. This sequence encodes CSVLAGGSADTQYF.

This clonotype was detected only a few times. This chain joins TRBV7-9 and TRBJ2-7; 12 nucleotides line up with TRBD2. Germline lookup yields CDR1 SEHNR and CDR2 FQNEAQ (reference sequence). Trimming took 4 bases from V and 4 from J; bases not matched to a gene: 8. The CDR3 is 16 residues long. For the CDR3, the DNA is TGTGCCAGCAGCTATCGACTAGCGGGAGATGGATACGAGCAGTACTTC. Protein sequence: CASSYRLAGDGYEQYF.

The sample holds a few counts of this clonotype. The rearrangement links TRBV7-9 to TRBJ2-1; D ambiguous. V dropped 2 bases and J dropped 6 bases, with 5 bases sitting between them. There are 12 residues in the CDR3. Germline V lookup: CDR1 SEHNR, CDR2 FQNEAQ (reference sequence). CDR3 region: CASSLFSNEQFF. DNA of the CDR3: TGTGCCAGCAGCTTATTCAGCAATGAGCAGTTCTTC.

V and J are TRBV29-1 and TRBJ2-1, with TRBD2 as a possible D gene (6 bases). The CDR3 is made up of 14 amino acids. Trimming pared 8 bases from V and 1 base from J, leaving 15 bases between. Germline V gives CDR1 SQVTM, CDR2 ANQGSEA. The CDR3 region has the DNA TGCAGCATTGTCTCCGGGGGTTCCTACAATGAGCAGTTCTTC. Protein: CSIVSGGSYNEQFF.

This clonotype occurred a few times. J is TRBJ1-1 and V is TRBV7-3, with D perhaps matching TRBD1 (6 bases). CDR3 length: 15 amino acids. V lost 5 bases, J lost 6 bases, and 19 bases lay in between. Germline CDR1 and CDR2: SGHTA and FQGTGA. CDR3 in DNA: TGTGCCAGCAGCCCCACCCAGGGGACGGGCGCTGAAGCTTTCTTT. This codes for CASSPTQGTGAEAFF. The variable domain in full, completed from reference TRBV7-3 and TRBJ1-1, reads GAGVSQTPSNKVTEKGKYVELRCDPISGHTALYWYRQSLGQGPEFLIYFQGTGAADDSGLPNDRFFAVRPEGSVSTLKIQRTERGDSAVYLCASSPTQGTGAEAFFGQGTRLTVV.

This clonotype was seen a few times. V and J are TRBV7-9 and TRBJ2-1; 10 positions match TRBD2. Trimming at V came to 6 bases and at J to 9 bases, leaving 2 bases not matched to a gene. Germline-derived CDR1 and CDR2 are SEHNR and FQNEAQ (reference sequence). The length of the CDR3 is 12 residues. The CDR3 reads CASRIAGGEQFF. The CDR3, as DNA: TGTGCCAGCAGAATAGCGGGAGGTGAGCAGTTCTTC.

The chain recombines TRBV5-5 with TRBJ2-7; 8 bases match TRBD1. The CDR3 totals 13 residues. Germline-derived CDR1 and CDR2 are SGHKS and YYEKEE (reference sequence). The V segment lost 4 bases and the J segment 6 bases; nucleotides outside the gene matches: 6. For the CDR3, the DNA is TGTGCCAGCAGCCACGGACAGGGCGTCGAGCAGTACTTC. The encoded protein is CASSHGQGVEQYF.

This clonotype was counted a few times. CDR3 protein: CASSPISGTGELFF. The CDR3 nucleotides read TGTGCCAGCAGCCCTATTAGCGGGACCGGGGAGCTGTTTTTT. The J gene is TRBJ2-2, the V gene TRBV3-1; 7 positions match TRBD2. The germline gives CDR1 LGHDT, CDR2 YNNKEL (reference sequence). V shed 4 bases and J 5 bases; nucleotides not matched to a gene: 4. The CDR3 has 14 amino acids.

In its sample, this clonotype was seen a few times. The chain joins TRBV4-3 to TRBJ2-1; D uncertain. Germline loops: CDR1 LGHNA, CDR2 YSLEER. V was shortened by 0 bases and J by 1 base, with 16 bases between the two germline ends. This CDR3 has 18 residues. The CDR3 DNA sequence: TGCGCCAGCAGCCAAGAATCCGTTTTGGCGTCATCCTACAATGAGCAGTTCTTC. This translates into CASSQESVLASSYNEQFF.

The chain combines TRBV20-1 with TRBJ2-2; D is perhaps TRBD1 (5 bases). There are 17 residues in the CDR3. Trimming shortened V by 6 bases and J by 0 bases, and 20 bases separated the two germline ends. CDR1 DFQATT and CDR2 SNEGSKA come from the germline V gene (reference sequence). The CDR3 region has the DNA TGCAGTGCCGTACCTTTCAGGGAAACGGCGAACACCGGGGAGCTGTTTTTT. The encoded protein is CSAVPFRETANTGELFF.

This clonotype was observed a few times. The V gene is TRBV9, the J gene TRBJ2-1; D is undetermined. The CDR3 totals 15 residues. In germline, CDR1 is SGDLS, CDR2 YYNGEE. The germline V and J ends were trimmed by 0 bases and 2 bases, with 9 bases remaining between them. The CDR3 DNA follows: TGTGCCAGCAGCGTAGAAGATGCCACCTACAATGAGCAGTTCTTC. Amino acids: CASSVEDATYNEQFF.

This chain connects TRBV5-1 to TRBJ2-2; D is uncertain. The CDR3 is made up of 19 amino acids. Germline assignment: CDR1 SGHRS and CDR2 YFSETQ. V lost 3 bases and J 1 base, leaving 22 bases between the germline ends. The CDR3: CASSSIIAPWLGNTGELFF. Here the CDR3 DNA reads TGCGCCAGCAGCTCCATTATAGCCCCGTGGTTGGGGAACACCGGGGAGCTGTTTTTT.

The J gene is TRBJ2-2, the V gene TRBV29-1, with D possibly being TRBD1 or TRBD2 (5 bases each). The CDR3 extends over 12 amino acids. CDR1 and CDR2 from the germline V gene are SQVTM and ANQGSEA. V lost 8 bases, J lost 5 bases, and 12 bases lay in between. The CDR3: CSSLWGTGELFF. CDR3 nucleotide sequence: TGCAGCTCTCTATGGGGGACCGGGGAGCTGTTTTTT.

This clonotype was seen only a few times. The chain employs TRBV5-1 and TRBJ2-3, with TRBD1 matching 9 bases. Germline assignment: CDR1 SGHRS and CDR2 YFSETQ. This CDR3 is built from 14 residues. V lost 4 bases to trimming and J lost 6 bases; unmatched junction nucleotides: 6. The CDR3 region is CASSKGQGRDTQYF. The CDR3 region has the DNA TGCGCCAGCAGCAAAGGACAGGGGAGGGATACGCAGTATTTT.

This clonotype was counted a few times. V is TRBV20-1 and J is TRBJ2-7, with 15 bases that match TRBD2. CDR3 size: 18 residues. In germline, CDR1 is DFQATT, CDR2 SNEGSKA (reference sequence). The V and J ends lost 6 bases and 5 bases, in that order; junction bases with no gene match: 17. The CDR3 here is CSATTNPGLAGGTHEQYF. DNA for the CDR3: TGCAGTGCCACTACCAACCCCGGACTAGCGGGAGGGACCCACGAGCAGTACTTC.

V gene TRBV18 combines with J gene TRBJ2-3; D remains ambiguous. Germline V gene lookup returns CDR1 KGHSH and CDR2 LQKENI. V lost 3 bases to trimming and J lost 5 bases, with 15 bases between them. The CDR3 length is 15 residues. CDR3 in DNA: TGTGCCAGCTCACCTTCTGGGTATTCAGGAGATACGCAGTATTTT. Translating gives CASSPSGYSGDTQYF.

The J gene is TRBJ2-3, the V gene TRBV6-1, with D hard to call. The CDR3 runs to 14 residues. The V gene's germline CDR1 is MNHNS and CDR2 SASEGT. V gave up 3 bases and J gave up 2 bases, with 9 bases separating them. DNA of the CDR3: TGTGCCAGCAGTGAGCCTTCGATCACAGATACGCAGTATTTT. It translates to CASSEPSITDTQYF.

This clonotype was observed a few times. The rearrangement uses TRBV5-1 and TRBJ1-1; TRBD1 matches at 7 bases. Losses at the gene ends were 2 bases for V and 0 bases for J; bases not matched to a gene: 4. The CDR3 has 15 residues. Germline CDR1 SGHRS, CDR2 YFSETQ. CDR3 sequence reads: CASSFRDSMNTEAFF. CDR3 DNA sequence: TGCGCCAGCAGCTTCCGGGACAGCATGAACACTGAAGCTTTCTTT.

In this sample, this clonotype turned up a few times. The chain couples TRBV29-1 to TRBJ2-7; unclear D gene. The CDR3 consists of 13 residues. In germline, CDR1 is SQVTM, CDR2 ANQGSEA. V shed 7 bases and J shed 0 bases, with 13 bases lying between them. CDR3 DNA: TGCAGCGCCGAAGGGCAGAACTCCTACGAGCAGTACTTC. It encodes CSAEGQNSYEQYF.

In this sample, this clonotype turned up many times. The J gene is TRBJ2-5, the V gene TRBV6-5; 10 positions match TRBD2. This CDR3 has 15 residues. CDR1 and CDR2 from the germline V gene are MNHEY and SVGAGI. V gave up 5 bases and J gave up 1 base; unmatched junction bases: 4. CDR3 DNA sequence: TGTGCCAGCAGTCCCCTAGCGGGGGTCCAAGAGACCCAGTACTTC. Translated, it gives CASSPLAGVQETQYF.

V gene TRBV7-9 combines with J gene TRBJ2-1; no clear D gene. Germline lookup yields CDR1 SEHNR and CDR2 FQNEAQ (reference sequence). This CDR3 contains 15 residues. V gave up 5 bases and J gave up 2 bases, with 13 bases separating them. The CDR3 loop reads CASSPLKGAYNEQFF. CDR3 nucleotides: TGTGCCAGCAGCCCTCTGAAGGGTGCCTACAATGAGCAGTTCTTC. Combining the CDR3 with reference TRBV7-9 and TRBJ2-1 gives the whole variable domain DTGVSQNPRHKITKRGQNVTFRCDPISEHNRLYWYRQTLGQGPEFLTYFQNEAQLEKSRLLSDRFSAERPKGSFSTLEIQRTEQGDSAMYLCASSPLKGAYNEQFFGPGTRLTVL.

This clonotype was counted between two and nine times. CDR3 loop: CSVENWLAGAAKQFF. The CDR3 DNA is TGCAGCGTTGAAAACTGGCTAGCGGGGGCCGCCAAGCAGTTCTTC. The chain combines TRBV29-1 with TRBJ2-1; 10 bases agree with TRBD2. The CDR3 runs 15 residues. V gave up 2 bases and J gave up 11 bases; unmatched junction bases: 12. Germline lookup yields CDR1 SQVTM and CDR2 ANQGSEA.

This sequence joins TRBV13 and TRBJ1-1; TRBD1 is a possible D gene (6 bases). The CDR3 has 16 residues. Germline V CDR1 and CDR2: PRHDT, FYEKMQ (reference sequence). Trimming took 5 bases from V and 1 from J, leaving 17 bases between them. In nucleotides, the CDR3 is TGTGCCAGCAGCGTGGGAGGGGGTCCGGCGAACACTGAAGCTTTCTTT. Translation: CASSVGGGPANTEAFF.

This clonotype was found a few times. The chain couples TRBV5-6 to TRBJ2-1; unclear D gene. The germline gives CDR1 SGHDT, CDR2 YYEEEE. V was shortened by 4 bases and J by 8 bases, with 10 bases between the two germline ends. The CDR3 contains 12 residues. Here the CDR3 reads CASSLRPDEQFF. The CDR3, as DNA: TGTGCCAGCAGCCTCCGACCCGATGAGCAGTTCTTC.

The sample holds a few counts of this clonotype. The rearrangement joins TRBV4-3 to TRBJ2-1; the match to TRBD2 covers 11 bases. The CDR3 consists of 18 residues. The junction had 8 bases not matched to a gene; V was cut back by 0 bases and J by 4 bases. Germline V gene lookup returns CDR1 LGHNA and CDR2 YSLEER. The DNA of the CDR3 is TGCGCCAGCAGCCAAGATTTATCAGGACTAGCGGGTTACAATGAGCAGTTCTTC. It encodes CASSQDLSGLAGYNEQFF.